Here is one T cell receptor beta chain with its context. No antigen is known for it. Germline CDR1 reads MDHEN; CDR2 reads SYDVKM. CDR3 length: 20 amino acids. After removal of 3 bases from V and 4 bases from J, the junction contained 22 bases not matched to a gene. Several immunoSEQ plates received, in even portions, the genomic DNA of each subset. Under the authors' procedure: Junction-only sequences without quality scores came from ImmunoSEQ, so filtering differed. Libraries were prepared by immunoSEQ multiplex PCR; TCRdb keeps only in-frame clonotypes and omits some of them. Clonal size and the V and J genes are those of that table, whereas D and trimming came from the DNA. This sample has some 2,100,000 clones, with about 92% found just once. This sample stems from a study of shared clonotypes between healthy human individuals. Study results and limitations: Incomplete sequencing of sorted subsets was indicated by rarefaction despite large depth.

Naive CD8 cells were CD45RO-negative, positively selected for CCR7, excluding terminally differentiated effector memory CD45RA+ cells. The study drew all its donors from Caucasian adults living in Nashville, Tennessee. Sequencing input: naive CD8+ T cells from PBMCs. This sequence originates from a man younger than 35 in good health. Some clones in this sample may be carry-over from other donors' samples. V is TRBV28 and J is TRBJ1-1; 8 bases line up with TRBD1. CDR3 DNA: TGTGCCAGCAGTTTTTCCTGGGTGGACAGGGAAGAAGGGGGTGCCACTGAAGCTTTCTTT. This gives the protein CASSFSWVDREEGGATEAFF.